This TCR beta chain was profiled in a study of blood T cell repertoires in COVID-19. About the study: The United States, Italy and Spain were the sources of the acute and convalescent COVID-19 samples.

This clone turned up a few times. V was pared by 7 bases and J by 5 bases, with 14 bases between. The CDR3 runs 13 residues. Germline CDR1 ENHRY, CDR2 SYGVKD. The table came from immunoSEQ multiplex PCR; TCRdb's copy has only in-frame clones and leaves some out. In the table there are approximately 90,000 clones, 55% to 75% of which are singletons. Source material: peripheral blood. The clonotype was recovered from a woman at least 80 years old with acute or convalescent COVID-19. The V gene is TRBV10-3, the J gene TRBJ1-2; D might be TRBD1 (6 bases). The CDR3 loop is CAITTGGRYGYTF. The CDR3 bases are TGTGCCATCACTACTGGGGGCAGGTATGGCTACACCTTC.